This TCR beta chain was found in a study of T-cell memory formation after mild COVID-19 (dated by TCRdb to about 2021). Describing the broader study: Most TCR sequence clusters were specific to one of the two donors. In a couple of donors, T-cell clones that expanded and contracted after mild COVID-19 were tracked by sequencing TCRalpha and TCRbeta repertoires over time. The cohort was made up of two young adult volunteers, one female and one male, who were previously healthy.

From its cysteine to its phenylalanine, the CDR3 spans 17 amino acids. The read is trimmed to its CDR3 DNA, 51 bases read in frame from base 1. CDR1 KGHDR and CDR2 SFDVKD are derived from the germline V gene. Trimming costs V 4 bases and J 3 bases, and their ends lie 18 bases apart. A remark on this clonotype: Its target antigen remains unknown. No base qualities exist here, and no much larger clone lies one base off it.

The sequencer listed for this sample is Illumina NovaSeq 6000. TCRalpha and TCRbeta cDNA libraries were built by 5'RACE with constant-segment primers, adding sample barcodes and unique molecular identifiers. RNA was extracted from every sample with Trizol reagent. Amplification of the libraries took two PCR steps, and the second step added a second sample barcode plus Illumina TruSeq adapters. Sequencing of libraries was performed on an Illumina NovaSeq with 2 x 150 bp paired-end reads. Processing in the source paper ran as follows. Demultiplexing of reads and collapsing into UMI-guided consensus sequences were performed with migec v1.2.7. Using mixcr v2.1.11, the UMI consensuses were aligned to TRA and TRB V and J templates and assembled into clonotypes. A clonotype was counted as expanded or contracted only when both edgeR and NoisET called the clonotype significant, with the noise models trained on biological replicates. For edgeR calls, the thresholds were a false discovery rate-adjusted p below 0.01 and a log2 fold-change of 1. As an exploratory analysis of dynamics, max-normalized trajectories of the 1000 most abundant clonotypes were examined by PCA with hierarchical clustering. Separately sequenced CD4+ and CD8+ repertoires were used to assign a CD4 or CD8 phenotype to each responding clone. The raw public data were reprocessed by TCRdb itself: fastp quality trimming at Q25, MiXCR clonotype calling, in-frame beta chains only. Rows merge per CDR3 protein into single entries with the most common DNA and genes. TCRdb's processing, not the authors' own work, is the source of the V and J calls. For this sample the table gives fewer than 700,000 distinct CDR3 sequences, of which approximately 21% were detected only once. The top ten constitute about 8.2% of the sample.

PBMCs were isolated by Ficoll-Paque density gradient centrifugation. Overall study outcomes, separate from this receptor: From day 15 to 85, contracting clones showed balanced CD4/CD8 phenotypes, whereas a second wave of clones that expanded from day 15 to 37 leaned towards CD4+. SARS-CoV-2 specificity was not confirmed for the second-wave clones peaking on day 37. The study covered only a couple of mild cases, and larger cohorts including severe cases with pre-infection samples were considered necessary. Some responding clones were detected in pre-infection memory, suggesting pre-existing cross-reactive memory T cells joined the SARS-CoV-2 response. Contracting CD4+ clones turned up mainly in the CM and EM memory subsets, whereas EMRA was where CD8+ clones were enriched.

This sequence was found in an adult woman who had mild COVID-19 (a few samples of this study predate the infection). The sample titles of this study are shuffled in the database, so cell type and time point are left out; the donor was told from shared clones. The chain employs TRBV24-1 and TRBJ2-1; tentative D gene TRBD2, with 6 bases matching. The sequenced sample was PBMCs or a T cell subset sorted from them (not recorded which). Read as DNA, the sequence is TGTGCCACCAGTGACCCTAGGACTACCCGGGACTACAATGAGCAGTTCTTC. This sequence encodes CATSDPRTTRDYNEQFF.